The clone carrying this T cell receptor (beta chain) was recorded many times. Its antigen is undetermined. The sample comes from a study of T-cell memory formation after mild COVID-19. Study as a whole: Each donor largely had its own TCR clusters.

The ends lost 3 bases at V and 6 bases at J; junction bases unmatched: 10. CDR1 is WSHSY and CDR2 is SAAADI in the germline V gene. The CDR3 contains 16 residues. TCRdb independently ran MiXCR on the 5' RACE reads; one entry per CDR3 protein. The table lists 300,000 to 350,000 distinct CDR3 sequences, approximately 19% of them singletons. The study, taken as a whole, reports: Balance between CD4 and CD8 was seen in clones contracting day 15 to 85, and a CD4+ lean was seen in later expanders. The authors left the SARS-CoV-2 specificity of second-wave clones peaking on day 37 unconfirmed.

The receptor was isolated from a man aged 18 to 30 who had mild COVID-19 (a few samples of this study predate the infection). Cell type and time point are not known. V gene TRBV10-2 combines with J gene TRBJ2-7; 11 nucleotides line up with TRBD1. The specimen was PBMCs or a T cell subset sorted from them (not recorded which). CDR3 sequence reads: CASSDRRGTGGLEQYF. The DNA for the CDR3 is TGCGCCAGCAGTGATCGGAGGGGGACAGGGGGGCTCGAGCAGTACTTC.